This T cell receptor (beta chain) was captured by sequencing in a study of blood T cell repertoires in COVID-19. Study context: COVID-19 samples collected from the United States, Italy and Spain covered acute and convalescent phases. The cDNA or gDNA used as material had been derived from T cells, B-cell-depleted T cells, or PBMCs.

Original methodology: Researchers report that nucleated cell counts were estimated from reference gene primer amplification. Profiling relied on immunoSEQ multiplex PCR, and the TCRdb table lists in-frame clones only, not all of them. V and J calls and clone size follow that table, whereas D and trimming were derived from the DNA. The table lists about 110,000 clones, 80% to 90% of them singletons. V was shortened by 1 base and J by 3 bases, with 4 bases between the two germline ends. CDR3 length: 12 residues. Germline V gives CDR1 LGHDT, CDR2 YNNKEL (reference sequence). Sequencing was done on a sample of peripheral blood. The receptor comes from a woman of 80 years or more with acute or convalescent COVID-19. V usage is TRBV3-1 (or the pseudogene TRBV3-2) and J usage is TRBJ2-7; D is undetermined. CDR3 coding DNA: TGTGCCAGCAGCCAAGTGAGCTACGAGCAGTACTTC. Encoded protein: CASSQVSYEQYF.